This T cell receptor beta chain appears in the sequencing data of a study of control samples from healthy donors and cancer patients. Generated by immunoSEQ multiplex PCR, the TCRdb table keeps only in-frame clones and is missing some. The sample's table shows about 200,000 clones. The CDR3 runs 16 residues. With V trimmed by 5 bases and J by 1 base, 7 bases remained unmatched. Germline V CDR1 and CDR2: SGHNT, YENEEA. The specimen sequenced was blood. This chain connects TRBV11-3 to TRBJ2-3; 9 nucleotides agree with TRBD2. The TCR sequence derives from a woman in her 30s in good health. This CDR3 reads CASSAAASGGTDTQYF. Written as DNA, the CDR3 is TGTGCCAGCAGCGCGGCGGCTAGCGGGGGCACAGATACGCAGTATTTT.